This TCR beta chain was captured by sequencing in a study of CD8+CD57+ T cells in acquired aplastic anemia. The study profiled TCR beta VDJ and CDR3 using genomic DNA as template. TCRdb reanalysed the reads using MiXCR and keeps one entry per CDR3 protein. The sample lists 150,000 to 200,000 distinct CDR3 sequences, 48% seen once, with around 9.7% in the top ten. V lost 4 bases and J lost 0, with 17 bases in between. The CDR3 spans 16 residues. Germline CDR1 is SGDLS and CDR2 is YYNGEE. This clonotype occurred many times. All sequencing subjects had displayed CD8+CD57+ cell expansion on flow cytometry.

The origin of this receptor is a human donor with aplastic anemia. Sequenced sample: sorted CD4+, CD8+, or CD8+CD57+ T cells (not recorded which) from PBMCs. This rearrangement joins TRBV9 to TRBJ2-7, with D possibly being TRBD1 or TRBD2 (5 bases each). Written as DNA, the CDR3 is TGTGCCAGCAGCACCGGCGGTAGGGACCCCTCCTACGAGCAGTACTTC. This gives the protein CASSTGGRDPSYEQYF.